This paragraph reports one T cell receptor (beta chain). This clonotype was seen many times. Its antigen remains undetermined. No much larger clone is present one base from it, and per-base qualities are unavailable. Libraries from unsorted PBMCs were made from 2 million PBMCs kept in RNAlater at -80 degrees C until RNA extraction. The multiple sclerosis patients were enrolled in a US clinical protocol that evaluated disease progression with magnetic resonance imaging. Peripheral blood was subjected to Ficoll-Hypaque density gradient centrifugation to isolate PBMCs, which were then cryopreserved in liquid nitrogen. This sample was included in a study of neurological immune-mediated disorders (dated by TCRdb to between 2018 and 2020). Describing the broader study: Of the approximately 35 multiple sclerosis patients, around 31 had relapsing-remitting MS and 3 had secondary progressive MS. The study compared peripheral blood TCR-beta repertoires of HTLV-I-associated myelopathy (HAM/TSP) patients, multiple sclerosis patients and healthy controls using UMI-based sequencing. The roughly 99 TCR-beta libraries covered PBMC samples along with longitudinal samples, technical triplicates, and paired sorted CD4+ and CD8+ T-cell subsets. The cohort comprised about 68 subjects: roughly 15 HAM/TSP patients, around 35 multiple sclerosis patients and 20 or so healthy controls.

Broader findings and caveats from the paper: TCR clonal expansion was greatest in HAM/TSP patients and smallest in MS patients, who ranked below even healthy controls. No identical CDR3 amino acid sequences were found to be shared among expanded clones across subjects, suggesting that TCR-beta repertoires were private in all groups. Repertoires from 18 of 34 MS patients were grouped by phylogenetic analysis into a cluster of related CDR3 sequences, suggesting a possible repertoire-level signature. The MS cluster showed no association with clinical or MRI features, and the authors stated that larger cohorts are needed.

CDR3 length: 14 amino acids, cysteine to phenylalanine. The only DNA kept is the CDR3, 42 bases in frame from the first base. CDR1 and CDR2, per the germline V gene, are SGHVS and FNYEAQ. V ends up 5 bases short and J 6 bases short, with an unmatched junction base count of 7. To synthesize cDNA, template-switch 5'RACE was performed with a primer carrying a 10-nucleotide random unique molecular identifier so that each TCR transcript was tagged. Every sequencing run covered 15-18 subjects and yielded more than 160 million TCR-beta sequences. The RNeasy kit was used for extraction of total RNA. The KAPA Real-time Library Amplification kit was used to amplify TCR-beta VDJ regions with primers for the TCR constant region and the 5'RACE anchor. Sample indexes and Illumina adaptors were added in a first PCR, and a second PCR then increased library yield. After purification with Ampure beads, the TCR product of roughly 650 bp was size-selected on a 2% E-gel SizeSelection system. Before pooling, library quality was assessed on a Bioanalyzer, concentration was determined with Qubit, and library quantification was performed with the Kapa Library Quantification kit. An Illumina HiSeq 2500 sequenced the libraries paired-end 2 x 150 bp. To increase sequence diversity, roughly 23-30% phiX was spiked into each library pool. As for how the authors treated the data: The UMI-based MiGEC pipeline processed quality-filtered reads and removed over 85% of raw TCR sequences during error correction. VDJ genes were aligned to IMGT germline references, and clonotypes were defined by unique CDR3 amino acid sequence plus V-J genes. Clonal expansion, Shannon diversity, and CDR3 relatedness (CalcPairwiseDistances, ClusterSamples) were evaluated with VDJtools, and phylogenetic trees were built with CLCbio workbench. Using coefficient-of-variation modelling across technical triplicates, the study counted a clone as expanded if it had at least 8 unique UMIs. TCRdb took the public reads, trimmed them with fastp at Q25, ran MiXCR for clone calling and kept in-frame beta chains. Entries that share a CDR3 protein sequence are merged under the most common genes and DNA. These V and J calls derive from TCRdb rather than the authors' analysis. Counted in this sample were 40,000 to 50,000 distinct CDR3 sequences; roughly 2.5% of them appeared once. Approximately 12% of the sample comes from the top ten.

The receptor was derived from a man aged 30 to 45 with multiple sclerosis. Recombination linked TRBV7-6 to TRBJ2-1; 7 central bases correspond to TRBD1. Sequenced sample: PBMCs. The DNA is TGTGCCAGCAGCAACAGGGGACCCGTCAATGAGCAGTTCTTC. Translated, it reads CASSNRGPVNEQFF.